One T cell receptor beta chain is described in this entry. This entry belongs to a study of T cell changes during pregnancy in multiple sclerosis. The method was immunoSEQ multiplex PCR; TCRdb's version includes in-frame clones alone and lacks a portion of them. The sample shows 100,000 or so clones, roughly 92% of them seen only once. Germline V gives CDR1 KGHSH, CDR2 LQKENI. CDR3 length: 13 residues. Deletions cut 6 bases from V and 6 bases from J, with 13 bases between. The chain carries TRBV18 and TRBJ2-3; D is possibly TRBD1 (6 bases). The sequence was collected from a female donor with multiple sclerosis, enrolled in a pregnancy study. Sequenced here: peripheral blood, sampled in the second trimester of pregnancy. The CDR3 nucleotides read TGTGCCAGCTCCCTAACTCAGGGGGATACGCAGTATTTT. This translates into CASSLTQGDTQYF. The full variable domain, rest sourced from reference TRBV18 and TRBJ2-3, is NAGVMQNPRHLVRRRGQEARLRCSPMKGHSHVYWYRQLPEEGLKFMVYLQKENIIDESGMPKERFSAEFPKEGPSILRIQQVVRGDSAAYFCASSLTQGDTQYFGPGTRLTVL.